This T cell receptor (beta chain) was captured in a study of T-cell reconstitution after alpha-beta-depleted transplantation in children. Study observations and caveats: TCRbeta diversity was high at day 60 in some patients (a result of surviving recipient T cells and thymic progenitors).

CDR1 SGHKS and CDR2 YYEKEE come from the germline V gene (reference sequence). The V end lost 0 bases, the J end lost 9 bases, and 16 bases lay between the germline ends. The CDR3 contains 15 residues. In its sample, this clonotype was seen many times. Its antigen is not identified. Unique molecular identifiers were built into the TCRbeta library. TCRdb redid the calling of the PCR reads with MiXCR, one entry per CDR3 protein. The sample shows 200,000 or so distinct CDR3 sequences, approximately 6.8% of them seen only once. The sample consisted of PBMCs, taken before TCRalphabeta/CD19-depleted stem cell transplant. This sequence originates from a girl under three years old with combined immunodeficiency, due to receive a stem cell transplant. V usage is TRBV5-5 and J usage is TRBJ2-1, with D perhaps given as TRBD1 or TRBD2 (6 bases each). The chain's CDR3 is CASSLVRGAFGEQFF. For the CDR3, the DNA is TGTGCCAGCAGCTTGGTGAGGGGGGCATTCGGTGAGCAGTTCTTC.